This TCR beta chain originates from a study of blood T cells in healthy people across ages. Study at large: About one barcoded TCR beta cDNA was captured per two T cells.

Combining a sample-barcoded 5' primer with a J-beta primer mix, a second PCR ran for 7 to 11 cycles. CDR3-containing paired-end reads numbered at least 2.5 million in each sample. TCRdb used MiXCR to reprocess the 5' RACE reads, holding one entry per CDR3 protein. Counted here are around 940,000 distinct CDR3 sequences, roughly 51% occurring once; the ten biggest clones make up over 20%. V shed 3 bases and J shed 4 bases, with 16 bases lying between them. This CDR3 comprises 15 residues. Points from the study as a whole: Greater diversity and more naive CD4+ cells were seen in long-lived donors than in aged donors. TCR beta diversity tracked closely with naive T cell percentage.

This clonotype was counted only a few times. The antigen is not known. Source material: blood. This chain uses TRBV12-3 or TRBV12-4 with TRBJ2-7; tentative D call: TRBD1 (5 bases). The clonotype originates from a woman aged 55-69 years in good health. This chain's CDR3 is CASSLLTVEHYEQYF. The CDR3 nucleotides are TGTGCCAGCAGTTTGCTGACAGTCGAACATTACGAGCAGTACTTC.